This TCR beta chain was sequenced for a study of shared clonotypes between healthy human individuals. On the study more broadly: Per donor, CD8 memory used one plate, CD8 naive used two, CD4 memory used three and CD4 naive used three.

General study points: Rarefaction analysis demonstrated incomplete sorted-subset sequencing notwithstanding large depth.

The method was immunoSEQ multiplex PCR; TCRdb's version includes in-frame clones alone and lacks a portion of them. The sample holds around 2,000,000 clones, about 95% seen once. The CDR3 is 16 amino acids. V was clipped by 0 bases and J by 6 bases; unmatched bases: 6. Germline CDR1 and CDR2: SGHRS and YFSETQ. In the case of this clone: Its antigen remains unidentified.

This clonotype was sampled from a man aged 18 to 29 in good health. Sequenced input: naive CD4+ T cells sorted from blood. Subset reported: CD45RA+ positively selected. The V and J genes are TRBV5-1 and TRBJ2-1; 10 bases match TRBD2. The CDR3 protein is CASSLAVAGGFNEQFF. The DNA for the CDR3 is TGCGCCAGCAGCTTGGCAGTAGCGGGAGGCTTCAATGAGCAGTTCTTC.